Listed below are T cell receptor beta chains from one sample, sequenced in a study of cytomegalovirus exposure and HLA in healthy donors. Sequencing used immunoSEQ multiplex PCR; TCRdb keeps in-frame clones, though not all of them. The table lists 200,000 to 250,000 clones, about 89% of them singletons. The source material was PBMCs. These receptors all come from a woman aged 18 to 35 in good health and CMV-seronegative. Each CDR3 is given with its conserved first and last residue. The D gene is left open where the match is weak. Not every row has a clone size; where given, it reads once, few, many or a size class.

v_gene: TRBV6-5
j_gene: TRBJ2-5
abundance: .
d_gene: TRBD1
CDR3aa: CASSRRQGVETQYF
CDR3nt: TGTGCCAGCAGCCGCCGTCAGGGGGTGGAGACCCAGTACTTC

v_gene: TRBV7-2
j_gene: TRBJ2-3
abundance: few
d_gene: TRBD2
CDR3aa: CASSRPLAGGKDTQYF
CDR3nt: TGTGCCAGCAGCCGCCCACTAGCGGGGGGCAAAGATACGCAGTATTTT

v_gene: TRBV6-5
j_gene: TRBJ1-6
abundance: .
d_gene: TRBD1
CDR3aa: CASSLGQGAISPLHF
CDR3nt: TGTGCCAGCAGTTTAGGACAGGGGGCTATTTCACCCCTCCACTTT

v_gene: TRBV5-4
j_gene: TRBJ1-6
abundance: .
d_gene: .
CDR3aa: CASSLGGAGATNSPLHF
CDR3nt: TGTGCCAGCAGCTTGGGTGGGGCAGGGGCAACGAATTCACCCCTCCACTTT

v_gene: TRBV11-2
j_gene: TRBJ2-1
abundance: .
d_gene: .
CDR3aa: CASSLDLGTFGHNEQFF
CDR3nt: TGTGCCAGCAGCTTAGATCTAGGGACTTTTGGCCACAATGAGCAGTTCTTC

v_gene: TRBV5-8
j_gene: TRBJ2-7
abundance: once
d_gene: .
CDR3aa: CASSLGRVPPYF
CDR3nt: TGTGCCAGCAGCTTGGGCAGGGTTCCCCCGTACTTC

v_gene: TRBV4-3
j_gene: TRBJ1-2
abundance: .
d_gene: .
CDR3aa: CASSQVSGEEGYTF
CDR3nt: TGCGCCAGCAGCCAAGTTAGTGGGGAGGAAGGCTACACCTTC

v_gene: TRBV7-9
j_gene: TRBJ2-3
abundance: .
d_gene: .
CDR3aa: CASSHYPPGSTDTQYF
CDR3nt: TGTGCCAGCAGCCACTACCCCCCGGGGAGCACAGATACGCAGTATTTT

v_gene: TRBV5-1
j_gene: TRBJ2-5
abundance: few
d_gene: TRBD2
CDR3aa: CASSLGSSGQETQYF
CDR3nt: TGCGCCAGCAGCTTGGGGTCTAGCGGACAAGAGACCCAGTACTTC

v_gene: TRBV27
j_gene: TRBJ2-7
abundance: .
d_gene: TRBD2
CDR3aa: CASSFPSGREYF
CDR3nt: TGTGCCAGCAGTTTCCCTAGCGGGAGAGAGTACTTC

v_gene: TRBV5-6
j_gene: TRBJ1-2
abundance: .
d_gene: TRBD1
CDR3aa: CASSRTPGQGDNYGYTF
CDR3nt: TGTGCCAGCAGCAGGACCCCGGGACAGGGAGATAACTATGGCTACACCTTC

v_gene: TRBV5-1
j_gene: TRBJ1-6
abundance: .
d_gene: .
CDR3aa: CASSLYQGSNSPLHF
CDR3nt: TGCGCCAGCAGCTTGTACCAGGGCTCTAATTCACCCCTCCACTTT

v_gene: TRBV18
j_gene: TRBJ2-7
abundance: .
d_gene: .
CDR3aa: CASSPQGNEQYF
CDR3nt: TGTGCCAGCTCACCGCAGGGTAACGAGCAGTACTTC

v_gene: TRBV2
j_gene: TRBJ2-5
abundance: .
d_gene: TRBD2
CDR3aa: CASRSTQAGAETQYF
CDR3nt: TGTGCCAGCAGGTCAACCCAAGCGGGAGCTGAGACCCAGTACTTC

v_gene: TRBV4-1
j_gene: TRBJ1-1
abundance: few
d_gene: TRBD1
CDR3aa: CASSQATGVNTEAFF
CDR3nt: TGCGCCAGCAGCCAAGCAACAGGGGTGAACACTGAAGCTTTCTTT

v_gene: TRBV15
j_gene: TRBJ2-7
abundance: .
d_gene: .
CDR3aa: CATSRDLLGELGQETYEQYF
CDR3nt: TGTGCCACCAGCAGAGATCTTCTCGGGGAATTGGGTCAGGAGACCTACGAGCAGTACTTC

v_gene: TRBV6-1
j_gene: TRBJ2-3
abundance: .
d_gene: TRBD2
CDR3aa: CASSEGTSGGTDTQYF
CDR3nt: TGTGCCAGCAGTGAGGGGACTAGCGGGGGTACAGATACGCAGTATTTT

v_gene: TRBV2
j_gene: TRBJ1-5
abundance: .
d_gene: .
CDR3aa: CATHKQGAQPQHF
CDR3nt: TGTGCCACTCATAAACAGGGAGCTCAGCCCCAGCATTTT

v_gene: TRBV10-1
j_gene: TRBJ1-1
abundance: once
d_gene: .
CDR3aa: CASSAHREGTEAFF
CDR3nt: TGCGCCAGCAGTGCCCACAGGGAGGGCACTGAAGCTTTCTTT

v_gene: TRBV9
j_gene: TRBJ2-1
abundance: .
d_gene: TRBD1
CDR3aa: CASSAGTDHEQFF
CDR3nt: TGTGCCAGCAGCGCGGGGACAGATCACGAGCAGTTCTTC

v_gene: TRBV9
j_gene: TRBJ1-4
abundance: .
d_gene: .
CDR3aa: CASSVRVGDEKLFF
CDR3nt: TGTGCCAGCAGCGTCCGGGTCGGGGATGAAAAGCTGTTTTTT

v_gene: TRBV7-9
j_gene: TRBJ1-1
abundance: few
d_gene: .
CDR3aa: CATRGNTEAFF
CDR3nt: TGTGCCACCCGGGGGAACACTGAAGCTTTCTTT

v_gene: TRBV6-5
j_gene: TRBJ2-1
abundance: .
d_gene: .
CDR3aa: CASRTNRDSYNEQFF
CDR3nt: TGTGCCAGCAGAACAAACAGGGATTCCTACAATGAGCAGTTCTTC

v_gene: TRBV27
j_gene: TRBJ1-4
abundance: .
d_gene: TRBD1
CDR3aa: CASSLFGTGFNEKLFF
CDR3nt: TGTGCCAGCAGTTTATTCGGGACAGGGTTTAATGAAAAACTGTTTTTT

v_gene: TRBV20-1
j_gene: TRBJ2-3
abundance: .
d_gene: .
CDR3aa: CSADWTDTQYF
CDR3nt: TGCAGTGCTGACTGGACAGATACGCAGTATTTT

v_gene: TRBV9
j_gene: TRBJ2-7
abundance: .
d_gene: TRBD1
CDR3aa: CASSRGQGAYEQYF
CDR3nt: TGTGCCAGCAGCCGAGGACAGGGGGCGTACGAGCAGTACTTC

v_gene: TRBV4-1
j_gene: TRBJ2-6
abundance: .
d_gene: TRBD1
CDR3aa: CATRQGPSGANVLTF
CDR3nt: TGCGCCACCAGACAGGGCCCCTCTGGGGCCAACGTCCTGACTTTC

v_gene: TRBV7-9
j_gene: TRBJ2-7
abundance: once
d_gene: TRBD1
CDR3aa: CASSKVLGTGAYEQYF
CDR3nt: TGTGCCAGCAGCAAAGTCCTAGGGACAGGGGCCTACGAGCAGTACTTC

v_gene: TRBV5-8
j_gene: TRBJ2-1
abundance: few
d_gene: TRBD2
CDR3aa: CASSFEGGSIIRFVEQFF
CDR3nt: TGTGCCAGCAGCTTCGAGGGCGGGAGTATAATAAGGTTTGTTGAGCAGTTCTTC

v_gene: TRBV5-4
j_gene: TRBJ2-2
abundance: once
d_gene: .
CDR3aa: CASSQSAANTGELFF
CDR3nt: TGTGCCAGCAGCCAGTCAGCGGCGAACACCGGGGAGCTGTTTTTT

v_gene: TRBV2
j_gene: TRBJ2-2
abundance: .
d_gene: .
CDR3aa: CASSNRDKNTGELFF
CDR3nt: TGTGCCAGCAGTAACCGGGACAAAAACACCGGGGAGCTGTTTTTT

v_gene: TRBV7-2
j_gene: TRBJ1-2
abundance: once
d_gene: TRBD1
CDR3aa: CASSLPGQFYGYTF
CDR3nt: TGTGCCAGCAGCCTACCGGGACAGTTCTATGGCTACACCTTC

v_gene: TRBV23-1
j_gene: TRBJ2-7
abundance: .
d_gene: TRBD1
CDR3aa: CASSPGQGPSYEQYF
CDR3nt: TGCGCCAGCAGTCCCGGACAGGGGCCCTCCTACGAGCAGTACTTC

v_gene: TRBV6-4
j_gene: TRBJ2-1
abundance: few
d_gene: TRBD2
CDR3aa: CASSESSGGRNEQFF
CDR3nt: TGTGCCAGCAGTGAATCTAGCGGGGGGCGTAATGAGCAGTTCTTC

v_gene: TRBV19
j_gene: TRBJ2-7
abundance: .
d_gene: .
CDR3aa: CASSPVDSYEQYF
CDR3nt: TGTGCCAGTTCACCCGTAGACTCCTACGAGCAGTACTTC

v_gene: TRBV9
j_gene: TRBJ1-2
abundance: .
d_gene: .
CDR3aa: CASSLDSSVSGYTF
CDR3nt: TGTGCCAGCAGCCTCGACAGCTCAGTATCTGGCTACACCTTC

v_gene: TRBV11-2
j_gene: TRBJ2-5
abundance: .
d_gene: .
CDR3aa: CASSPPDGGETQYF
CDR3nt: TGTGCCAGCAGCCCTCCTGACGGGGGAGAGACCCAGTACTTC

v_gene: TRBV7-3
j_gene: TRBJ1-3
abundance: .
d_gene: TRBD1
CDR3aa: CASSLSGQGVNTIYF
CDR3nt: TGTGCCAGCAGCTTAAGCGGACAGGGCGTAAACACCATATATTTT

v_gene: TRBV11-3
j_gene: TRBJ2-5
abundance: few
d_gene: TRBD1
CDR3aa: CASSLGQFSPETQYF
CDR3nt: TGTGCCAGCAGCTTGGGACAGTTCAGTCCAGAGACCCAGTACTTC

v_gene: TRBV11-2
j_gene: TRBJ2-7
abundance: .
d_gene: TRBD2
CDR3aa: CASSPTSSGYSYEQYF
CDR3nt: TGTGCCAGCAGCCCCACGTCTAGCGGGTACTCCTACGAGCAGTACTTC

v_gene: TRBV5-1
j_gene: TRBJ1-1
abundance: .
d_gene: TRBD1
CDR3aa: CASSFRDRGSTEAFF
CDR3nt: TGCGCCAGCAGCTTCCGGGACAGGGGTAGCACTGAAGCTTTCTTT

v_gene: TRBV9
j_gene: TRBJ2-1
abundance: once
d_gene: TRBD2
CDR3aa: CASSVGPGLANNEQFF
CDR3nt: TGTGCCAGCAGCGTAGGTCCCGGACTAGCCAACAATGAGCAGTTCTTC

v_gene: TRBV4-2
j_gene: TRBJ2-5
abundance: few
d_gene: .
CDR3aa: CASSQAGARGGETQYF
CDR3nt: TGTGCCAGCAGCCAAGCCGGAGCGCGGGGAGGAGAGACCCAGTACTTC

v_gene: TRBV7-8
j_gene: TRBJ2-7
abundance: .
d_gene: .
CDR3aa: CASSSLAGPYEQYF
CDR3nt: TGTGCCAGCAGCTCCCTGGCGGGACCCTACGAGCAGTACTTC

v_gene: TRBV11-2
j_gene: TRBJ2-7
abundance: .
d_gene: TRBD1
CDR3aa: CASSSLPGQDSYEQYF
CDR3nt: TGTGCCAGCAGCTCATTGCCGGGACAGGACTCCTACGAGCAGTACTTC